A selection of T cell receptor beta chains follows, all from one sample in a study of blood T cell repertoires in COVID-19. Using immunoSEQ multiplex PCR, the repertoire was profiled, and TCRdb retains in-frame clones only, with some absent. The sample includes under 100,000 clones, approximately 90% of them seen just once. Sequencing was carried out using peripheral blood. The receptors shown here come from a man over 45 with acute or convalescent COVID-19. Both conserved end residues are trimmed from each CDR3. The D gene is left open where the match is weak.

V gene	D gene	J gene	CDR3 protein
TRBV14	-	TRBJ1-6	ASSQDAGLGNSPLH
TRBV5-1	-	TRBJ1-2	ASKVAGPGYGYT
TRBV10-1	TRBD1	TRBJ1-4	ASSEYMDRASHTNEKLF
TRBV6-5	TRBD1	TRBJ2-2	ASRADRVNTGELF
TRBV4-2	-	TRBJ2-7	ASSQDGRQGSQEQY
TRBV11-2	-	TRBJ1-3	ASSLEAGIGNTIY
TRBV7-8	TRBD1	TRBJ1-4	ASSSGQGAGEKLF
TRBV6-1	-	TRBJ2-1	ASSVAQEYNEQF
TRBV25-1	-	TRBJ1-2	ASSPGTNYGYT
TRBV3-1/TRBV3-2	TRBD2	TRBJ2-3	ASSQGTSLVSVADTQY
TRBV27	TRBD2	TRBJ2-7	ASSTITGTRAYEQY